These T cell receptor beta chains were read from a single sample in a study of T cell repertoires in aging, cancer and after chemotherapy. From the multiplex PCR reads, TCRdb called clonotypes with MiXCR, one entry per CDR3 protein. The sample has about 9,200 distinct CDR3 sequences, 30% to 40% seen once. The specimen was blood. All receptors derive from a human donor in good health. Both conserved end residues are part of each CDR3. The D gene is left open where the match is weak. The size of a clone is reported for some rows only, either as once, few or many, or as a class for expanded clones.

TGTGCCAGCAGCTTAGCGCCGGCAGGCCAGGCGACCCAGTACTTC CASSLAPAGQATQYF . TRBJ2-5 TRBV5-3 .
TGTGCCAGCAAAACGGGCGGGGCCGCAGATACGCAGTATTTT CASKTGGAADTQYF medium-sized TRBJ2-3 TRBV6-2/TRBV6-3 .
TGTGCCAGCAGTTACTCTGGGAGTCTAACCCGTAACTATGGCTACACCTTC CASSYSGSLTRNYGYTF . TRBJ1-2 TRBV6-6 .
TGTGCCAGCCGCCAGGGACTAGAATACAATGAGCAGTTCTTC CASRQGLEYNEQFF few TRBJ2-1 TRBV7-2 TRBD2
TGTGCCAGCAGTGAATGGACAGGGCTCGGAGAGACCCAGTACTTC CASSEWTGLGETQYF . TRBJ2-5 TRBV6-1 TRBD1
TGTGCCAGCAGGCCAGGGACAGGTTTCTATGGCTACACCTTC CASRPGTGFYGYTF . TRBJ1-2 TRBV6-5 TRBD1
TGTGCCAGCAGCCCCGATGGACAGCCCCAGCATTTT CASSPDGQPQHF few TRBJ1-5 TRBV7-2 .
TGTGCCAGCACCATCAGGGCAGATACGCAGTATTTT CASTIRADTQYF . TRBJ2-3 TRBV6-5 .
TGCGCCAGCAGCTCGAGCGCCGTACTGGCGGGGGACCAAGAGACCCAGTACTTC CASSSSAVLAGDQETQYF . TRBJ2-5 TRBV5-1 TRBD2
TGTGCCAGTCAAAACGTGGGGGCAAACCAGCCCCAGCATTTT CASQNVGANQPQHF . TRBJ1-5 TRBV19 .
TGCGCCAGCAGCCTCATGACAGGGCTGAGCACCGGGGAGCTGTTTTTT CASSLMTGLSTGELFF . TRBJ2-2 TRBV4-3 TRBD1
TGTGCCATCAGTGAGGGCAGGGGTATCACTGAAGCTTTCTTT CAISEGRGITEAFF . TRBJ1-1 TRBV10-3 .
TGTGCCAGCAGCCAAGGGCCGGGATGGGAAAACTATGGCTACACCTTC CASSQGPGWENYGYTF . TRBJ1-2 TRBV14 .
TGTGCCAGCAGTTTATTTTTCCCAACAGAGCAGTTCTTC CASSLFFPTEQFF few TRBJ2-1 TRBV27 .
TGTGCCAGCAGCTTGGAACTAAGGGGCTCTGAAGCTTTCTTT CASSLELRGSEAFF few TRBJ1-1 TRBV5-6 .
TGCGCCAGCAGCTTGGTTCGGTCCACCGGGGAGCTGTTTTTT CASSLVRSTGELFF . TRBJ2-2 TRBV5-1 .
TGTGCCAGCAGCTTAGGGACAGGGAGCGAGCAGTACTTC CASSLGTGSEQYF . TRBJ2-7 TRBV7-2 TRBD1
TGTGCCAGCAGCTTCAGCCCCGGAGGTGAAAAACTGTTTTTT CASSFSPGGEKLFF . TRBJ1-4 TRBV5-6 .
TGTGCCAGCAGTGCCGAATTGGGGTCTGAGCAGTTCTTC CASSAELGSEQFF . TRBJ2-1 TRBV6-1 .
TGTGCCAGCATCTTACCTCAAGTTAGCACAGATACGCAGTATTTT CASILPQVSTDTQYF . TRBJ2-3 TRBV5-4 .
TGTGCCATCAGTGAGTCGATTGGCCGGGGAAACACCGGGGAGCTGTTTTTT CAISESIGRGNTGELFF . TRBJ2-2 TRBV10-3 .
TGTGCCAGCAGTTACCCAACCGGGACAGGGGGCTTGAATGAGCAGTTCTTC CASSYPTGTGGLNEQFF few TRBJ2-1 TRBV6-5 TRBD1
TGTGCCAGCAGCCCTCCGATGAGGTCGGGTGGCTACACCTTC CASSPPMRSGGYTF . TRBJ1-2 TRBV7-2 .
TGTGCCAGCAGACGGGACAGCGTTCAGCCCCAGCATTTT CASRRDSVQPQHF few TRBJ1-5 TRBV6-6 TRBD1
TGTGCCAGGGGGAATAGCGGGGAGGTTGAGCAGTTCTTC CARGNSGEVEQFF . TRBJ2-1 TRBV7-9 TRBD2
TGCGCCAGCAGCCATTTGGGAAGGGGAGGGGAAAGAAACACCATATATTTT CASSHLGRGGERNTIYF few TRBJ1-3 TRBV4-2 .
TGTGCCAGCAGCCCGAACAGGGGGCCCGGGGAGCTGTTTTTT CASSPNRGPGELFF . TRBJ2-2 TRBV7-9 TRBD1
TGTGCCAGCAGAGATAATACTCACTACTATGGCTACACCTTC CASRDNTHYYGYTF . TRBJ1-2 TRBV6-5 .
TGTGCTAGTGGTTTTCGGGGCCTCTCTGGGGACGAGCAGTACTTC CASGFRGLSGDEQYF . TRBJ2-7 TRBV12-5 .
TGTGCCGGAAGACAGGGGTCGGTCGGGGAGCTGTTTTTT CAGRQGSVGELFF . TRBJ2-2 TRBV7-2 TRBD1
TGTGCCAGCAGTCGACAGGGAGAGGAGCAGTTCTTC CASSRQGEEQFF few TRBJ2-1 TRBV6-5 TRBD1
TGTGCCAGCAGTTTGCGGACAGGGGGAGAAGAGACCCAGTACTTC CASSLRTGGEETQYF . TRBJ2-5 TRBV6-1 TRBD1
TGTGCCATCAGTCCCTCCCCCATTTCACCCCTCCACTTT CAISPSPISPLHF . TRBJ1-6 TRBV6-6 .
TGTGCCAGCAGATGGGGGAACACTGAAGCTTTCTTT CASRWGNTEAFF . TRBJ1-1 TRBV5-6 .
TGTGCCCGCAGTTACTACAGGATCTCGAACACCGGGGAGCTGTTTTTT CARSYYRISNTGELFF . TRBJ2-2 TRBV6-6 .
TGTGCCAGCAGGGATTTGTTCACTGAAGCTTTCTTT CASRDLFTEAFF . TRBJ1-1 TRBV25-1 .
TGTGCCAGCAGCCCAAGGACAGCTGACACTGAAGCTTTCTTT CASSPRTADTEAFF few TRBJ1-1 TRBV11-1 .
TGTGCCAGCTCACCAGGGCTAGCGGACTACGAGCAGTACTTC CASSPGLADYEQYF . TRBJ2-7 TRBV6-6 TRBD2
TGCGCCAGCAGTGGGCAGCGAAATGAGCAGTTCTTC CASSGQRNEQFF few TRBJ2-1 TRBV10-2 .
TGTGCCTGGAGTGGGACAGGGGGCAGCGGGACCCAGTACTTC CAWSGTGGSGTQYF . TRBJ2-5 TRBV30 TRBD1
TGTGCCAGCAGCGTCGACGGGGGGGCCATATCAGATACGCAGTATTTT CASSVDGGAISDTQYF . TRBJ2-3 TRBV7-2 TRBD2
TGTGCCAGTCGGGCTACTCGAGCTTTCTTT CASRATRAFF . TRBJ1-1 TRBV19 .
TGTGCCAGCAGCGCGGGACTTGGTGGGACCCAGTACTTC CASSAGLGGTQYF few TRBJ2-5 TRBV11-2 .
TGTGCCAGCAGCTTAGTGGGCTCTGGAAACACCATATATTTT CASSLVGSGNTIYF few TRBJ1-3 TRBV7-2 .
TGTGCCAGCAGTTACAGGTCCTCACCCCTCCACTTT CASSYRSSPLHF few TRBJ1-6 TRBV12-3/TRBV12-4 .